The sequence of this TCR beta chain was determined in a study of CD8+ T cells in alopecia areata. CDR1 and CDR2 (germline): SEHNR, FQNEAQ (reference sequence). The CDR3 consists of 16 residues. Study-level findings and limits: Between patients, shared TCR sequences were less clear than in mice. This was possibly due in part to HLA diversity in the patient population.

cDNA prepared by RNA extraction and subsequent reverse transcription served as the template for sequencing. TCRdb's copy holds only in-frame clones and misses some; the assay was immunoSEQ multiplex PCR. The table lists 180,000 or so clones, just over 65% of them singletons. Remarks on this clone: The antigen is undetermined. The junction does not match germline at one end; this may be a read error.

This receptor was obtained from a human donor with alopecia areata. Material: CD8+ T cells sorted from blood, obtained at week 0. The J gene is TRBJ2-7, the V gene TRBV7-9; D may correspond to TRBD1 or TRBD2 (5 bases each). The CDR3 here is CASSLGHRDPLYEQYF. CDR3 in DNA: TGTGCCAGCAGTTTAGGACACCGGGACCCCCTCTACGAGCAGTACTTC.